One and the same sample provided the 22 T cell receptor beta chains below, sequenced in a study of neurological immune-mediated disorders. Each CDR3 protein is one row after TCRdb ran MiXCR on the 5' RACE reads. This table has about 38,000 distinct CDR3 sequences, more than 9.5% appearing once. Time point defined: technical triplicate 1. The specimen was PBMCs. Receptors originate from a man aged 60 to 75 with HTLV-1-associated myelopathy (HAM/TSP).

The sample holds a few counts of this clonotype. The CDR3 spells CASSPHRGITDTQYF. In nucleotides, the CDR3 is TGTGCCAGCAGTCCCCACAGGGGAATCACAGATACGCAGTATTTT. This rearrangement joins TRBV12-3 or TRBV12-4 to TRBJ2-3; 7 nucleotides align to TRBD1. Trimming took 5 bases from V and 2 from J; bases not matched to a gene: 7. The CDR3 loop spans 15 amino acids.

This clonotype was counted at least ten times. This may arise from a read error, as a much more abundant clone is one base away. CDR3 amino acids: CSARDPGRVTGELFF. The CDR3 region has the DNA TGCAGTGCTAGAGATCCAGGGAGGGTCACCGGGGAGCTGTTTTTT. The chain links TRBV20-1 to TRBJ2-2, with TRBD2 matching over 7 bases. This CDR3 has 15 residues. Per the germline V gene, CDR1 is DFQATT and CDR2 is SNEGSKA (reference sequence). The ends lost 0 bases at V and 4 bases at J; junction bases unmatched: 5.

The V gene is TRBV11-2, the J gene TRBJ2-3, with a possible D match to TRBD2 (6 bases). Per the germline V gene, CDR1 is SGHAT and CDR2 is FQNNGV. V lost 5 bases, J lost 6 bases, and 18 bases lay in between. This CDR3 has 15 residues. CDR3 nucleotide sequence: TGTGCCAGCAGCCTGGGGGGTCGAGGGTCCGATACGCAGTATTTT. Its protein is CASSLGGRGSDTQYF.

The table lists this clonotype with many counts. V usage is TRBV5-1 and J usage is TRBJ2-5; D is undetermined. Trimming took 4 bases from V and 3 from J, leaving 13 bases between them. The V gene's germline CDR1 is SGHRS and CDR2 YFSETQ. The CDR3 loop spans 14 amino acids. The CDR3 DNA reads TGCGCCAGCAGCCCGGAGCCATTCGAAGAGACCCAGTACTTC. Protein product: CASSPEPFEETQYF.

The gene calls are TRBV5-4 and TRBJ2-7, with D maybe TRBD2 (6 bases). Germline V gene lookup returns CDR1 SGHNT and CDR2 YYREEE (reference sequence). The ends were cut back, 4 bases at V and 2 bases at J, with 16 bases in the middle. This CDR3 contains 15 residues. DNA of the CDR3: TGTGCCAGCAGCCCCCGGGGTAGCGGTACCTACGAGCAGTACTTC. This sequence encodes CASSPRGSGTYEQYF.

This clonotype was observed a handful of times. This rearrangement joins TRBV9 to TRBJ2-1; TRBD2 matches 11 bases. The germline V gene encodes CDR1 SGDLS and CDR2 YYNGEE. This CDR3 is built from 15 residues. The J segment lost 9 bases and the V segment lost 0 bases, leaving 5 bases of the junction unmatched. The CDR3, as DNA: TGTGCCAGCAGCGTAGGTCTAGCGGGAGGCGGTGAGCAGTTCTTC. This encodes CASSVGLAGGGEQFF.

The table lists this clonotype with many counts. The chain combines TRBV14 with TRBJ1-2; D remains unclear. The CDR3 sequence is 13 residues long. V lost 1 base and J lost 8, with 11 bases in between. CDR1 is SGHDN, CDR2 FVKESK, per germline. The CDR3 nucleotides are TGTGCCAGCAGCCAAGTACCAGGCGGGGGCTACACCTTC. This sequence encodes CASSQVPGGGYTF.

This clonotype was counted ten times or more. V and J are TRBV20-1 and TRBJ2-7; 7 bases agree with TRBD1. V shed 6 bases, J shed 0 bases, and the junction held 8 bases outside the gene matches. The CDR3 sequence is 14 residues long. The germline CDR1 and CDR2 sequences are DFQATT and SNEGSKA (reference sequence). The CDR3 DNA sequence: TGCAGTGCCTCGGACAGGAGATACTCCTACGAGCAGTACTTC. This encodes CSASDRRYSYEQYF.

This clonotype was detected ten times or more. The V call is TRBV7-9, the J call TRBJ1-1, with TRBD1 as a possible D gene (6 bases). Germline values: CDR1 SEHNR, CDR2 FQNEAQ (reference sequence). The CDR3 is 15 amino acids. V shed 5 bases and J shed 4 bases, with 17 bases lying between them. This CDR3 is CASSPTGEVGTEAFF. The CDR3 nucleotides read TGTGCCAGCAGCCCGACAGGTGAGGTTGGCACTGAAGCTTTCTTT. The entire variable domain, with the rest obtained from reference TRBV7-9 and TRBJ1-1, is as follows: DTGVSQNPRHKITKRGQNVTFRCDPISEHNRLYWYRQTLGQGPEFLTYFQNEAQLEKSRLLSDRFSAERPKGSFSTLEIQRTEQGDSAMYLCASSPTGEVGTEAFFGQGTRLTVV.

The chain joins TRBV6-1 to TRBJ2-3; TRBD2 is a possible D gene (6 bases). CDR1 is MNHNS, CDR2 SASEGT, per germline. Between the trimmed V and J ends, which lost 5 bases and 7 bases, there was a span of 16 bases. The CDR3 is 14 amino acids. The CDR3: CASSTNGRGYTQYF. In nucleotides, the CDR3 is TGTGCCAGCAGTACTAACGGGAGAGGTTATACGCAGTATTTT.

This clonotype was detected ten times or more. This chain uses TRBV20-1 with TRBJ2-7; D unclear. The CDR3 is 11 amino acids. From germline, CDR1 is DFQATT and CDR2 SNEGSKA (reference sequence). The germline V and J ends were trimmed by 4 bases and 3 bases, with 7 bases remaining between them. The CDR3 spells CSAKNGYEQYF. CDR3 DNA: TGCAGTGCTAAAAATGGCTACGAGCAGTACTTC.

There are many counts of this clonotype. V usage is TRBV29-1 and J usage is TRBJ2-1, with a tentative D call TRBD2 (5 bases). The V end was cut by 8 bases, the J end by 6 bases, with 11 bases between. The CDR3 is 11 residues long. Germline CDR1 and CDR2: SQVTM and ANQGSEA. The CDR3 protein is CSLAKFNEQFF. In nucleotides, the CDR3 is TGCAGCCTAGCCAAGTTCAATGAGCAGTTCTTC.

There are many counts of this clonotype. The chain couples TRBV7-2 to TRBJ1-3, with 8 nucleotides matching TRBD1. Per germline, CDR1 SGHTA and CDR2 FQGNSA. The CDR3 covers 16 residues. V dropped 3 bases and J dropped 2; count of bases not matched to a gene: 6. The CDR3 DNA follows: TGTGCCAGCAGCTTGTACCCGGGACAGGCTGGAAACACCATATATTTT. It encodes CASSLYPGQAGNTIYF.

In this sample, this clonotype turned up many times. V and J are TRBV20-1 and TRBJ2-1; TRBD2 aligns across 10 bases. In germline, CDR1 is DFQATT, CDR2 SNEGSKA (reference sequence). V trimming: 5 bases; J trimming: 13 bases; junction bases outside the gene matches: 11. CDR3 size: 13 residues. The CDR3 loop is CSAERSGRAEQFF. As DNA, the CDR3 is TGCAGTGCTGAACGAAGCGGGAGGGCCGAACAGTTCTTC.

This clonotype ranks as medium-sized (0.01 to 0.1%). This chain joins TRBV27 and TRBJ2-5; D remains ambiguous. The CDR3 has 16 residues. The V and J ends lost 5 bases and 3 bases respectively, with 19 bases between them. The germline V gene has CDR1 MNHEY and CDR2 SMNVEV (reference sequence). The CDR3 region is CASSPLVRGIEETQYF. CDR3 coding DNA: TGTGCCAGCAGTCCCCTGGTCCGAGGCATTGAAGAGACCCAGTACTTC.

This clonotype was counted many times. J is TRBJ1-3 and V is TRBV20-1, with 9 bases that match TRBD1. The trim removed 4 bases at V and 3 bases at J, leaving 4 bases unmatched. Germline assignment: CDR1 DFQATT and CDR2 SNEGSKA (reference sequence). The CDR3 spans 14 residues. The CDR3 spells CSATTGGLGNTIYF. The CDR3 DNA follows: TGCAGTGCTACAACAGGGGGCCTTGGAAACACCATATATTTT.

V usage is TRBV20-1 and J usage is TRBJ2-5, with D perhaps matching TRBD1 or TRBD2 (5 bases each). This CDR3 is 14 amino acids long. V was pared by 6 bases and J by 7 bases, with 21 bases between. The germline V gene has CDR1 DFQATT and CDR2 SNEGSKA (reference sequence). CDR3 DNA sequence: TGCAGTGCCATGGGACGGGGTGGATTGGGGACCCAGTACTTC. Amino acids: CSAMGRGGLGTQYF.

This clonotype showed up many times. The chain is built from TRBV28 and TRBJ1-2, with D possibly matching TRBD1 (6 bases). The CDR3 has 13 residues. The V gene's germline CDR1 is MDHEN and CDR2 SYDVKM. Trimming shortened V by 2 bases and J by 6 bases, and 10 bases separated the two germline ends. In DNA form, the CDR3 reads TGTGCCAGCAGTTTAAGGGCAGGGGATGGCTACACCTTC. Protein product: CASSLRAGDGYTF.

This clonotype was picked up many times. CDR3 loop: CASSSMNSGAGQQGPAFF. Written as DNA, the CDR3 is TGTGCCAGCAGCTCCATGAATTCAGGAGCGGGACAACAAGGGCCGGCTTTCTTT. The chain uses TRBV7-6 and TRBJ1-1; D may be TRBD1 (6 bases). CDR1 SGHVS and CDR2 FNYEAQ come from the germline V gene. The CDR3 consists of 18 residues. V lost 4 bases and J 11 bases, leaving 32 bases between the germline ends. Using reference TRBV7-6 and TRBJ1-1 for the parts outside the CDR3, the full variable domain is GAGVSQSPRYKVTKRGQDVALRCDPISGHVSLYWYRQALGQGPEFLTYFNYEAQQDKSGLPNDRFSAERPEGSISTLTIQRTEQRDSAMYRCASSSMNSGAGQQGPAFFGQGTRLTVV.

This clonotype was detected ten times or more. The chain combines TRBV7-2 with TRBJ2-3; D is ambiguous. The V gene's germline CDR1 is SGHTA and CDR2 FQGNSA. This CDR3 is built from 14 residues. Trimming stripped 1 base from V and 8 bases from J, with 13 bases between. CDR3 protein: CASSLGGSPGTQYF. The CDR3 coding sequence is TGTGCCAGCAGCTTAGGGGGAAGCCCCGGTACGCAGTATTTT.

Ten or more counts support this clonotype. This chain uses TRBV5-1 with TRBJ2-2; 8 bases fit TRBD1. This CDR3 contains 15 residues. V lost 3 bases, J lost 7 bases, and 8 bases stayed unmatched. The V gene's germline CDR1 is SGHRS and CDR2 YFSETQ. As DNA, the CDR3 is TGCGCCAGCAGCTACAGACAGGGGCTTGGCGGGGAGCTGTTTTTT. It translates to CASSYRQGLGGELFF.

This clonotype showed up many times. The rearrangement links TRBV12-3 or TRBV12-4 to TRBJ2-7; 10 bases agree with TRBD2. Trimming at V came to 3 bases and at J to 5 bases, leaving 4 bases not matched to a gene. The CDR3 contains 14 residues. The CDR3 reads CASSFLAGGDEQYF. As DNA, the CDR3 is TGTGCCAGCAGTTTCTTAGCGGGGGGAGACGAGCAGTACTTC.